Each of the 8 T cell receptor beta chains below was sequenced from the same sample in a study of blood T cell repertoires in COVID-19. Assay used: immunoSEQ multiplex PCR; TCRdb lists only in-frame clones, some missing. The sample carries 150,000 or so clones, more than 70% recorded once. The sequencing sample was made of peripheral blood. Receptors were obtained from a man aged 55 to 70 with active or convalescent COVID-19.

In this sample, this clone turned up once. Here the CDR3 reads CASSPREGLWETQYF. In DNA, the CDR3 is TGTGCCAGCAGCCCGCGGGAGGGCCTATGGGAGACCCAGTACTTC. The V call is TRBV11-2, the J call TRBJ2-5; 9 nucleotides match TRBD2. The germline gives CDR1 SGHAT, CDR2 FQNNGV. The CDR3 has 15 residues. V shed 5 bases, J shed 5 bases, and the junction held 9 bases outside the gene matches.

In DNA, the CDR3 is TGCGCCAGCAGCCAGATTAGGGACAGAACTAACTATGGCTACACCTTC. It encodes CASSQIRDRTNYGYTF. This chain links TRBV4-1 with TRBJ1-2, with 7 bases identical to TRBD1. Per germline, CDR1 MGHRA and CDR2 YSYEKL. The CDR3 sequence is 16 residues long. V trimming: 3 bases; J trimming: 0 bases; junction bases outside the gene matches: 7.

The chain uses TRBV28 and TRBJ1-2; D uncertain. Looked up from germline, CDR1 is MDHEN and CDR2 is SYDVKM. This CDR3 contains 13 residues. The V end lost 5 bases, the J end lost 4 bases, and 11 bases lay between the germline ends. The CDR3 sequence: CASSPIQVYGYTF. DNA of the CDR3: TGTGCCAGCAGTCCTATCCAGGTCTATGGCTACACCTTC.

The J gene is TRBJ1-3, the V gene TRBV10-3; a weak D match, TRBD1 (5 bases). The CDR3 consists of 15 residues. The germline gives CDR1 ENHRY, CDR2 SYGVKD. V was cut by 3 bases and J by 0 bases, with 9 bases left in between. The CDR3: CAISDGANSGNTIYF. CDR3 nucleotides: TGTGCCATCAGTGATGGGGCAAACTCTGGAAACACCATATATTTT.

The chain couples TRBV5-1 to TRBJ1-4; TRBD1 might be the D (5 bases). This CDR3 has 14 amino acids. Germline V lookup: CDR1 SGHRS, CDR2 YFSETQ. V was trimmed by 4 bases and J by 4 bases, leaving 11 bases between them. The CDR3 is CASSKDTFNEKLFF. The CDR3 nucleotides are TGCGCCAGCAGCAAGGACACATTTAATGAAAAACTGTTTTTT. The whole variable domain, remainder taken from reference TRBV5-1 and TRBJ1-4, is KAGVTQTPRYLIKTRGQQVTLSCSPISGHRSVSWYQQTPGQGLQFLFEYFSETQRNKGNFPGRFSGRQFSNSRSEMNVSTLELGDSALYLCASSKDTFNEKLFFGSGTQLSVL.

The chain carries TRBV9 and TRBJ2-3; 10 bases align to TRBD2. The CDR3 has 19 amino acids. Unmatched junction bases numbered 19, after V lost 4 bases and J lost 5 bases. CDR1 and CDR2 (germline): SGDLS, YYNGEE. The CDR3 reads CASSRRASGSFSTQDTQYF. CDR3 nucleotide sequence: TGTGCCAGCAGCCGGAGGGCTAGCGGGAGTTTCAGTACGCAAGATACGCAGTATTTT.

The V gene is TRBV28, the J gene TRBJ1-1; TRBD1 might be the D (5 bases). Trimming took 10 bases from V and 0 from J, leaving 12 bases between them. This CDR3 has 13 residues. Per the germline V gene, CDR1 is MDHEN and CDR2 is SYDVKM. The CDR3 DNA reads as TGTGCCACCGACCCAGGGATGAACACTGAAGCTTTCTTT. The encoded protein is CATDPGMNTEAFF.

This CDR3 reads CASSVSGAPAYEQYF. DNA for the CDR3: TGTGCCAGCAGCGTCTCAGGGGCCCCAGCCTACGAGCAGTACTTC. The genes are TRBV9 and TRBJ2-7; tentatively, D is TRBD1 (6 bases). Trimming took off 2 bases at V and 2 bases at J, with 14 bases between the two ends. In germline, CDR1 is SGDLS, CDR2 YYNGEE. This CDR3 has 15 residues.